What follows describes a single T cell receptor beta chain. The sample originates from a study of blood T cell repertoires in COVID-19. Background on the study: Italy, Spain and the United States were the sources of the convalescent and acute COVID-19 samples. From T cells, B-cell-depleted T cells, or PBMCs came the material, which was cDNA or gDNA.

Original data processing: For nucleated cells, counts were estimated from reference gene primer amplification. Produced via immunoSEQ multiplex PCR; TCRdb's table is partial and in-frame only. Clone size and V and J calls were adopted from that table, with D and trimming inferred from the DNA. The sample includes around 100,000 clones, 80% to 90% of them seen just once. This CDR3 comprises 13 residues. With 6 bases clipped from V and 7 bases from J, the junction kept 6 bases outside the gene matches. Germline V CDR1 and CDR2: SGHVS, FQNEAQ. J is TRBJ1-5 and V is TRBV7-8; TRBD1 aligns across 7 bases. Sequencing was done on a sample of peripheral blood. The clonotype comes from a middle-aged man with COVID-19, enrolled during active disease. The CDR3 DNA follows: TGTGCCAGCAGGGACAGGCGGACCCAGCCCCAGCATTTT. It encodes CASRDRRTQPQHF. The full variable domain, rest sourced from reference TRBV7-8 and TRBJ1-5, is GAGVSQSPRYKVAKRGQDVALRCDPISGHVSLFWYQQALGQGPEFLTYFQNEAQLDKSGLPSDRFFAERPEGSVSTLKIQRTQQEDSAVYLCASRDRRTQPQHFGDGTRLSIL.